This T cell receptor beta chain is from a study of blood T cell repertoires in COVID-19. Study background: Sites across the United States, Italy and Spain contributed samples from acute and convalescent COVID-19. Sample material is recorded as cDNA or gDNA derived from T cells, B-cell-depleted T cells, or PBMCs.

Under the authors' procedure: Estimated nucleated cell counts came from reference gene primer amplification. Measured with immunoSEQ multiplex PCR; TCRdb has only the in-frame clones, and not every one. V and J calls and clone size are as listed in that table; D and trimming were resolved from the DNA. This sample has roughly 75,000 clones, with around 89% found just once. V was clipped by 9 bases and J by 6 bases; unmatched bases: 7. Germline loops: CDR1 MNHEY, CDR2 SVGAGI. There are 13 residues in the CDR3. The V gene is TRBV6-5, the J gene TRBJ2-5, with 10 bases aligning to TRBD1. This clonotype was obtained from a man between 60 and 75 years old with acute or convalescent COVID-19. Sequencing was performed on peripheral blood. The CDR3 nucleotides read TGTGCCAGTAGGACAGGGGGGACGAAGACCCAGTACTTC. This codes for CASRTGGTKTQYF.